This T cell receptor (beta chain) was obtained from a study of T cells in Graves' hyperthyroidism and ophthalmopathy. This clonotype was seen at least ten times. Its antigen is undetermined. Study-wide findings and caveats: The blood repertoire included most of the expanded thyroid clonotypes above 0.001.

Looked up from germline, CDR1 is MNHEY and CDR2 is SMNVEV (reference sequence). This CDR3 has 13 amino acids. Trimming left V 3 bases short and J 5 bases short, with 9 bases between. TCR beta CDR3 regions were amplified from RNA transcripts. TCR CDR3 underwent first-round RT-PCR with the HTBI primer set. TCRdb recomputed calls from the multiplex PCR reads with MiXCR, one row per CDR3 protein. The table has hundreds of thousands of distinct CDR3 sequences, around 15% seen once. The sequenced sample consisted of blood. The J gene is TRBJ2-3, the V gene TRBV27; possibly TRBD2 for D (6 bases). This receptor was identified in a woman between 55 and 75 years old with Graves' ophthalmopathy. CDR3 sequence reads: CASSFRGGDTQYF. The DNA for the CDR3 is TGTGCCAGCAGTTTTCGGGGAGGAGATACGCAGTATTTT.